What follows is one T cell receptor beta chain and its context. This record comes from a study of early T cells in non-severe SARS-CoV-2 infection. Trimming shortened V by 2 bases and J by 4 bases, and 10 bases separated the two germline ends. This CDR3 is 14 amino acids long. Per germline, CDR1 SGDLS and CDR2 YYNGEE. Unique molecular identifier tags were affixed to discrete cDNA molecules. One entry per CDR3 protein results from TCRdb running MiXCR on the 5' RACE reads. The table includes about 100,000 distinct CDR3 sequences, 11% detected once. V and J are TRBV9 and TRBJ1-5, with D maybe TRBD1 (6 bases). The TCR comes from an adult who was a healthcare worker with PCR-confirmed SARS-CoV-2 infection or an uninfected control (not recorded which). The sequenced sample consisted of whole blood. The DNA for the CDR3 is TGTGCCAGCAGCGTGACAGGCGATAATCAGCCCCAGCATTTT. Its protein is CASSVTGDNQPQHF.